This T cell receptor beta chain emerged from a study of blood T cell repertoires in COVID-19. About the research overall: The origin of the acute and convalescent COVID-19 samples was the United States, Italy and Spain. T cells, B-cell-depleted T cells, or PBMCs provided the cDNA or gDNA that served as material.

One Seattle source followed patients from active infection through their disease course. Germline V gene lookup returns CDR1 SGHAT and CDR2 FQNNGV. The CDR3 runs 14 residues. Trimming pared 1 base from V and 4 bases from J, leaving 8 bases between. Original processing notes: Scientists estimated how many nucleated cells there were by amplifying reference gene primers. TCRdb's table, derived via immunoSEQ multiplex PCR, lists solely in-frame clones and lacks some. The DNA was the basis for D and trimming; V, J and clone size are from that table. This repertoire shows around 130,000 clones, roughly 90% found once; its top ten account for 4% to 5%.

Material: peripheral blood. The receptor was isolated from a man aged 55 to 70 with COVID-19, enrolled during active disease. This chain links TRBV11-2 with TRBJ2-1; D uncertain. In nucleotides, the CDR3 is TGTGCCAGCAGCTTAGCAGGTTCATACAATGAGCAGTTCTTC. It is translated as CASSLAGSYNEQFF.